Each of the 14 T cell receptor beta chains below was sequenced from the same sample in a study of blood T cell repertoires in COVID-19. TCRdb's table, derived via immunoSEQ multiplex PCR, lists solely in-frame clones and lacks some. The sample yields some 190,000 clones, roughly 81% seen once. Material for sequencing was peripheral blood. Receptor source: a woman over 75 with acute or convalescent COVID-19.

The chain joins TRBV27 to TRBJ2-3; 11 bases are shared with TRBD2. CDR1 and CDR2 (germline): MNHEY, SMNVEV (reference sequence). J was trimmed by 3 bases and V by 2 bases; bases with no gene match: 22. CDR3 length: 22 amino acids. The CDR3 here is CASSLEGRYRTSGSMSTDTQYF. The CDR3 region has the DNA TGTGCCAGCAGTTTAGAAGGCAGGTACAGAACTAGCGGGAGTATGTCGACAGATACGCAGTATTTT.

The chain carries TRBV6-6 and TRBJ1-1; the match to TRBD1 covers 9 bases. Germline CDR1 and CDR2: MNHNY and SVGAGI (reference sequence). Losses at the gene ends were 5 bases for V and 4 bases for J; bases not matched to a gene: 8. There are 15 residues in the CDR3. The CDR3 here is CASSQPQGASTEAFF. In DNA form, the CDR3 reads TGTGCCAGCAGTCAACCACAGGGGGCTAGCACTGAAGCTTTCTTT.

The chain recombines TRBV29-1 with TRBJ1-3; the D is unclear. Germline V gene sequence: CDR1 SQVTM, CDR2 ANQGSEA. Trimming removed 4 bases at V and 3 bases at J, with 13 bases between. CDR3 length equals 14 residues. The CDR3 DNA reads as TGCAGCGTTGGACGTGGAGACGGTGGAAACACCATATATTTT. Amino acids: CSVGRGDGGNTIYF.

In this sample, this clone turned up once. The rearrangement joins TRBV27 to TRBJ2-6; D gene unclear. The germline V gene has CDR1 MNHEY and CDR2 SMNVEV (reference sequence). There are 15 residues in the CDR3. V lost 2 bases to trimming and J lost 0 bases, with 5 bases between them. In DNA, the CDR3 is TGTGCCAGCAGTTTAATGGCCTCTGGGGCCAACGTCCTGACTTTC. It translates to CASSLMASGANVLTF.

The V call is TRBV7-9, the J call TRBJ1-1; no firm D call. Germline CDR1 and CDR2: SEHNR and FQNEAQ (reference sequence). The CDR3 extends over 13 amino acids. Trimming stripped 4 bases from V and 6 bases from J, with 12 bases between. The CDR3 loop is CASSYREESEAFF. As DNA, the CDR3 is TGTGCCAGCAGCTATCGCGAGGAGTCTGAAGCTTTCTTT.

There are a few counts of this clone. The CDR3 is CASSIGAGAAGETQYF. The CDR3 bases are TGTGCCAGTAGTATAGGGGCGGGAGCCGCGGGAGAGACCCAGTACTTC. The chain couples TRBV19 to TRBJ2-5; TRBD2 agrees at 7 bases. The CDR3 has 16 residues. Germline V gene data show CDR1 as LNHDA and CDR2 as SQIVND (reference sequence). The ends lost 1 base at V and 4 bases at J; junction bases unmatched: 9.

The CDR3 protein is CASRTGGGNEQFF. DNA for the CDR3: TGTGCCAGCAGGACGGGTGGGGGGAATGAGCAGTTCTTC. The chain carries TRBV6-6 and TRBJ2-1; TRBD2 is a possible D gene (6 bases). The CDR3 contains 13 residues. Germline assignment: CDR1 MNHNY and CDR2 SVGAGI (reference sequence). V gave up 6 bases and J gave up 7 bases, with 13 bases separating them.

At least ten counts were recorded for this clone. The rearrangement links TRBV2 to TRBJ2-1; TRBD1 agrees at 10 bases. The CDR3 totals 16 residues. J gave up 4 bases and V 6 bases, and 9 bases lay outside the gene matches. Germline CDR1 SNHLY, CDR2 FYNNEI. CDR3 in DNA: TGTGCCAGCAGCGAACCCCGGGACAGGGGATACAATGAGCAGTTCTTC. This codes for CASSEPRDRGYNEQFF. Variable domain in full (rest from reference TRBV2 and TRBJ2-1): EPEVTQTPSHQVTQMGQEVILRCVPISNHLYFYWYRQILGQKVEFLVSFYNNEISEKSEIFDDQFSVERPDGSNFTLKIRSTKLEDSAMYFCASSEPRDRGYNEQFFGPGTRLTVL.

This chain joins TRBV7-9 and TRBJ2-6; 10 bases agree with TRBD1. Germline CDR1 reads SEHNR; CDR2 reads FQNEAQ (reference sequence). CDR3 length equals 17 residues. V gave up 5 bases and J gave up 1 base; unmatched junction bases: 5. The CDR3 reads CASSPGQGISGANVLTF. The CDR3 DNA follows: TGTGCCAGCAGCCCGGGACAGGGGATATCTGGGGCCAACGTCCTGACTTTC.

CDR3 sequence: CASSLQNHGYTF. As DNA, the CDR3 is TGTGCCAGCAGTCTACAGAATCATGGCTACACCTTC. The chain combines TRBV28 with TRBJ1-2; D is unresolved. This CDR3 has 12 residues. The germline V and J ends were trimmed by 5 bases and 6 bases, with 10 bases remaining between them. In germline, CDR1 is MDHEN, CDR2 SYDVKM.

The chain recombines TRBV15 with TRBJ1-2; D gene unclear. V was shortened by 1 base and J by 8 bases, with 17 bases between the two germline ends. Germline values: CDR1 LNHNV, CDR2 YYDKDF (reference sequence). The CDR3 contains 15 residues. CDR3 loop: CATSRGAQRGSGYTF. As DNA, the CDR3 is TGTGCCACCAGCAGAGGTGCTCAGCGTGGCAGCGGCTACACCTTC.

The chain is built from TRBV6-2 or TRBV6-3 and TRBJ2-2; no firm D call. Germline assignment: CDR1 MNHEY and CDR2 SVGEGT. The ends were cut back, 3 bases at V and 2 bases at J, with 4 bases in the middle. CDR3 length: 13 amino acids. CDR3 DNA: TGTGCCAGCAGTTATCTCAACACCGGGGAGCTGTTTTTT. It translates to CASSYLNTGELFF.

The CDR3 protein is CASSFSQRGGDFYGYTF. The CDR3 nucleotides are TGTGCCAGCAGTTTTTCCCAAAGGGGGGGGGATTTCTATGGCTACACCTTC. This sequence joins TRBV27 and TRBJ1-2; a weak D match, TRBD1 (6 bases). CDR1 and CDR2 from the germline V gene are MNHEY and SMNVEV (reference sequence). V was cut by 3 bases and J by 4 bases, with 21 bases left in between. This CDR3 has 17 amino acids.

The chain employs TRBV6-5 and TRBJ1-6, with no clear D. The germline V gene encodes CDR1 MNHEY and CDR2 SVGAGI. This CDR3 is built from 15 residues. V was cut by 2 bases and J by 8 bases, with 13 bases left in between. This CDR3 reads CASSYRGFADSPLHF. CDR3 nucleotides: TGTGCCAGCAGTTACCGAGGGTTCGCGGATTCACCCCTCCACTTT.